The 10 T cell receptor beta chains below were found in one sample sequenced in a study of response to subunit inactivated influenza vaccine. TCRdb reprocessed the RT-PCR reads with MiXCR, giving one entry per CDR3 protein. The sample comprises some 540,000 distinct CDR3 sequences, 20% to 25% of which are singletons, and approximately 3% rests with the top ten. The same data also went into a second study, on T cells expressing NK-cell markers. That paper notes: TCR beta cDNA was made by 5'RACE template switching with UMIs.

Sample: CD4+ T cells sorted from PBMCs, taken approximately 12 days after vaccination. All receptors derive from a man in his forties or fifties who received an inactivated influenza vaccine.

This clonotype was seen a handful of times. This rearrangement joins TRBV19 to TRBJ2-4; D is perhaps TRBD1 (5 bases). The CDR3 is made up of 14 amino acids. Germline values: CDR1 LNHDA, CDR2 SQIVND (reference sequence). Trimming left V 5 bases short and J 1 base short, with 9 bases between. In DNA, the CDR3 is TGTGCCAGTAGTGACAGTTATGCCAAAAACATTCAGTACTTC. It codes for CASSDSYAKNIQYF.

This clonotype was counted between two and nine times. At one of its ends the junction is not consistent with the germline gene, which may arise from a read error. V gene TRBV20-1 combines with J gene TRBJ1-1; D is undetermined. The CDR3 totals 13 residues. Germline lookup yields CDR1 DFQATT and CDR2 SNEGSKA (reference sequence). DNA of the CDR3: TGCAGTGCCAGAGCAGGCTATCGGGTAGAAGCTTTCTTT. This codes for CSARAGYRVEAFF.

Only a few counts were recorded for this clonotype. The chain combines TRBV9 with TRBJ2-5; possible D gene TRBD1, 6 bases. CDR1 SGDLS and CDR2 YYNGEE come from the germline V gene. The germline V and J ends were trimmed by 3 bases and 5 bases, with 17 bases remaining between them. CDR3 length equals 15 residues. The CDR3 sequence: CASSAGQSPGETQYF. The CDR3 nucleotides are TGTGCCAGCAGCGCAGGACAGTCCCCTGGGGAGACCCAGTACTTC.

V usage is TRBV2 and J usage is TRBJ2-7; D possibly corresponds to TRBD1 (5 bases). Trimming took 2 bases from V and 6 from J, leaving 14 bases between them. This CDR3 comprises 14 residues. Germline V gene data show CDR1 as SNHLY and CDR2 as FYNNEI. CDR3 sequence (DNA): TGTGCCAGCAGTGAACCCAGGGAATCCGTCGAGCAGTACTTC. Encoded protein: CASSEPRESVEQYF.

This clonotype was counted a few times. V usage is TRBV5-1 and J usage is TRBJ1-1, with unresolved D. Per germline, CDR1 SGHRS and CDR2 YFSETQ. V lost 0 bases and J lost 6, with 12 bases in between. The CDR3 loop spans 14 amino acids. The CDR3 protein is CASSLGRDRAEAFF. The CDR3 DNA is TGCGCCAGCAGCTTGGGTCGGGATAGGGCTGAAGCTTTCTTT.

V usage is TRBV29-1 and J usage is TRBJ1-1; TRBD1 aligns across 8 bases. The CDR3 has 14 amino acids. Germline assignment: CDR1 SQVTM and CDR2 ANQGSEA. Trimming took 2 bases from V and 8 from J; bases not matched to a gene: 10. Here the CDR3 reads CSVERVDRGTEAFF. The CDR3 coding sequence is TGCAGCGTTGAAAGGGTTGACAGGGGTACCGAAGCTTTCTTT.

The chain uses TRBV29-1 and TRBJ1-1, with 7 nucleotides matching TRBD1. With 6 bases clipped from V and 11 bases from J, the junction kept 18 bases outside the gene matches. From germline, CDR1 is SQVTM and CDR2 ANQGSEA. The CDR3 is 14 residues long. DNA of the CDR3: TGCAGCGTGGGTGAAGGGACAGCCGGGGGGAGCGCTTTCTTT. This codes for CSVGEGTAGGSAFF.

This chain links TRBV7-9 with TRBJ1-2; no clear D gene. V shed 1 base and J shed 4 bases, with 10 bases lying between them. From germline, CDR1 is SEHNR and CDR2 FQNEAQ (reference sequence). The length of the CDR3 is 14 residues. The DNA for the CDR3 is TGTGCCAGCAGCTTAGATGTCTCAGGCTATGGCTACACCTTC. It encodes CASSLDVSGYGYTF. The variable domain in full, with the rest retrieved from reference TRBV7-9 and TRBJ1-2, is DTGVSQNPRHKITKRGQNVTFRCDPISEHNRLYWYRQTLGQGPEFLTYFQNEAQLEKSRLLSDRFSAERPKGSFSTLEIQRTEQGDSAMYLCASSLDVSGYGYTFGSGTRLTVV.

The chain is built from TRBV12-3 or TRBV12-4 and TRBJ2-4; the D is unclear. The CDR3 totals 16 residues. Trimming cost V 6 bases and J 0 bases, with 15 bases left between them. CDR3 protein: CASSTKGNLAKNIQYF. The CDR3 region has the DNA TGTGCCAGCAGCACCAAGGGCAACTTAGCCAAAAACATTCAGTACTTC.

V is TRBV6-2 or TRBV6-3 and J is TRBJ2-1; D is perhaps TRBD2 (5 bases). Trimming pared 0 bases from V and 6 bases from J, leaving 15 bases between. The CDR3 has 16 amino acids. The germline V gene encodes CDR1 MNHEY and CDR2 SVGEGT. CDR3 residues: CASSYSLRGRVNEQFF. In DNA, the CDR3 is TGTGCCAGCAGTTACTCGCTCCGGGGTCGGGTCAATGAGCAGTTCTTC.